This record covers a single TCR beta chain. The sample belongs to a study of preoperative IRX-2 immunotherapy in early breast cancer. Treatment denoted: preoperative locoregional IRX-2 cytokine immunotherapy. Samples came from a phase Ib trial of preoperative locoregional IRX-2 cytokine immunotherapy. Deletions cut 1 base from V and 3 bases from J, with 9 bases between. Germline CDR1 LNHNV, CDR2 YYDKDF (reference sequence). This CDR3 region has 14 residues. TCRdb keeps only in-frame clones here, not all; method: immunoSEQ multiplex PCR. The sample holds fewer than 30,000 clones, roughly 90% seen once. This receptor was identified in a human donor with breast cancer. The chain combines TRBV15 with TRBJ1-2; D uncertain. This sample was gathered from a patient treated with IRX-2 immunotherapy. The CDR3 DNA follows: TGTGCCACCAGCAGAGGGCAGTTCGACTATGGCTACACCTTC. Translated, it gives CATSRGQFDYGYTF.